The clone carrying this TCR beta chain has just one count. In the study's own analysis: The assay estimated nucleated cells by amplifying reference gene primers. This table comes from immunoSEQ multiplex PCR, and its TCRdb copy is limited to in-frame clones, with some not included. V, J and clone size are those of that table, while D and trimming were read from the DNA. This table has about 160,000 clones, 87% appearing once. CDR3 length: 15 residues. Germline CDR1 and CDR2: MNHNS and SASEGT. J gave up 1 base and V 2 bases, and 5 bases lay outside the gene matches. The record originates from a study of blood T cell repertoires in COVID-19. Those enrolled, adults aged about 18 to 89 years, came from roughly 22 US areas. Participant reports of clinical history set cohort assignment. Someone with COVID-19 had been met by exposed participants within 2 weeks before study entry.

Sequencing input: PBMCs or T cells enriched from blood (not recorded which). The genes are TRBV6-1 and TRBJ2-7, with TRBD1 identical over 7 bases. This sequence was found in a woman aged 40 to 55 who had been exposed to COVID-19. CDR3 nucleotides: TGTGCCAGCAGTGAATCCCGGGACAGATCCTACGAGCAGTACTTC. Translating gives CASSESRDRSYEQYF.